Reported below is one T cell receptor (beta chain). Its antigen is unidentified. Different DNA sequences within this sample yield the same CDR3. The record originates from a study of shared clonotypes between healthy human individuals. Study conclusions and caveats: Rarefaction gave evidence that sorted-subset sequencing remained incomplete despite large depth.

Profiled with immunoSEQ multiplex PCR; TCRdb holds only in-frame clones, not every one. The sample holds 2.3 million or so clones, 85% to 95% seen once. Germline V CDR1 and CDR2: DFQATT, SNEGSKA (reference sequence). The CDR3 loop spans 11 amino acids. V lost 3 bases to trimming and J lost 7 bases, with 7 bases between them. Sequenced input: naive CD4+ T cells from PBMCs. Documented subset: CD45RA+ positively selected. The clonotype comes from a young man in good health. Some clones in this sample may be carry-over from other donors' samples. V is TRBV20-1 and J is TRBJ2-1; D perhaps matches TRBD2 (6 bases). The CDR3 nucleotides read TGCAGTGCTAGCCGGGGGAATGAGCAGTTCTTC. The encoded protein is CSASRGNEQFF.